The rows below give T cell receptor beta chains drawn from one sample of a study of T cells after yellow fever vaccination. One entry per CDR3 protein, called by TCRdb with MiXCR from the 5' RACE reads. This sample has approximately 550,000 distinct CDR3 sequences, with 15% to 20% found just once. The material sequenced was PBMCs, taken 15 days after the yellow fever booster vaccination. All receptors come from a man aged 30-40 years who received the YFV17D yellow fever vaccine. Both conserved end residues are part of each CDR3. The D gene is left open where the match is weak. Only part of the rows carry a size: once, few, many, or a class if the clone is expanded.

clone size,V gene,J gene,D gene,CDR3 length,CDR3 protein,CDR3 DNA
few,TRBV20-1,TRBJ2-3,TRBD1,15,CSARDRTGRTDTQYF,TGCAGTGCTAGAGATAGGACAGGACGCACAGATACGCAGTATTTT
few,TRBV2,TRBJ2-1,TRBD2,16,CANSGGRLAGHNEQFF,TGTGCCAACTCCGGCGGTCGACTAGCGGGTCACAATGAGCAGTTCTTC
NA,TRBV6-2/TRBV6-3,TRBJ2-7,TRBD2,16,CASSRLAGGISYEQYF,TGTGCCAGCAGCAGACTAGCGGGAGGTATCTCCTACGAGCAGTACTTC
few,TRBV15,TRBJ2-7,TRBD1,16,CATSRDLDRAAYEQYF,TGTGCCACCAGCAGAGATCTCGACAGGGCAGCCTACGAGCAGTACTTC
NA,TRBV6-6,TRBJ1-2,TRBD1,13,CASSPRDRDGYTF,TGTGCCAGCAGCCCCCGGGACAGGGATGGCTACACCTTC
few,TRBV28,TRBJ2-7,NA,13,CASSLGRIYEQYF,TGTGCCAGCAGTTTAGGCAGGATCTACGAGCAGTACTTC
NA,TRBV7-2,TRBJ2-5,TRBD2,14,CASSLGLAVGTQYF,TGTGCCAGCAGCTTGGGACTAGCGGTAGGGACCCAGTACTTC
few,TRBV20-1,TRBJ2-1,NA,11,CSGGRAPEQFF,TGCAGTGGGGGGAGAGCGCCTGAGCAGTTCTTC
NA,TRBV3-1,TRBJ2-1,TRBD2,15,CASSQGTSGNNEQFF,TGTGCCAGCAGCCAAGGGACTAGCGGAAACAATGAGCAGTTCTTC
many,TRBV10-2,TRBJ2-1,TRBD2,17,CASSRTSGKNSYNEQFF,TGCGCCAGCAGTCGGACTAGCGGGAAGAACTCCTACAATGAGCAGTTCTTC
few,TRBV6-2/TRBV6-3,TRBJ2-7,TRBD1,13,CASSWTGINEQYF,TGTGCCAGCAGTTGGACAGGGATCAACGAGCAGTACTTC
many,TRBV29-1,TRBJ2-5,NA,14,CSVERPGFRETQYF,TGCAGCGTAGAGCGGCCGGGCTTCCGGGAGACCCAGTACTTC
NA,TRBV11-2,TRBJ2-3,NA,16,CASSVRGRASTDTQYF,TGTGCCAGCAGCGTTCGGGGGAGAGCTAGCACAGATACGCAGTATTTT
few,TRBV3-1,TRBJ2-7,NA,13,CASGRQKTYEQYF,TGTGCCAGCGGACGACAGAAAACCTACGAGCAGTACTTC
NA,TRBV12-3/TRBV12-4,TRBJ2-3,NA,13,CASRVAVGDTQYF,TGTGCCAGCAGGGTAGCGGTGGGGGATACGCAGTATTTT
NA,TRBV11-2,TRBJ1-2,NA,14,CASSRGTSRAGYTF,TGTGCCAGCAGCCGCGGGACTTCTCGGGCTGGCTACACCTTC
few,TRBV18,TRBJ1-6,NA,14,CASSEGGDNSPLHF,TGTGCCAGCTCAGAAGGCGGAGACAATTCACCCCTCCACTTT
NA,TRBV10-3,TRBJ2-7,NA,12,CAIAPGEYEQYF,TGTGCCATCGCGCCAGGGGAATACGAGCAGTACTTC
NA,TRBV7-2,TRBJ2-3,NA,13,CASSLSPGGIQYF,TGTGCCAGCAGCTTATCCCCTGGCGGGATTCAGTATTTT
many,TRBV12-3/TRBV12-4,TRBJ2-2,NA,13,CASTNVSTGELFF,TGTGCCAGCACCAACGTGTCGACCGGGGAGCTGTTTTTT
few,TRBV29-1,TRBJ2-3,TRBD2,17,CSVEDGGLAGVGDTQYF,TGCAGCGTTGAAGACGGGGGACTAGCGGGAGTTGGGGATACGCAGTATTTT
NA,TRBV5-1,TRBJ2-7,TRBD1,15,CASSIGQGYGGEQYF,TGCGCCAGCAGCATTGGACAGGGATATGGAGGCGAGCAGTACTTC
NA,TRBV6-5,TRBJ1-3,NA,15,CASSSTGRSGNTIYF,TGTGCCAGCAGTTCGACAGGCAGAAGTGGAAACACCATATATTTT
NA,TRBV29-1,TRBJ2-7,NA,11,CSGQTGYEQYF,TGCAGCGGTCAAACAGGGTACGAGCAGTACTTC
NA,TRBV10-3,TRBJ2-1,NA,16,CAISERELQRGNEQFF,TGTGCCATCAGTGAGCGGGAGTTGCAAAGAGGGAATGAGCAGTTCTTC
few,TRBV21-1,TRBJ1-2,NA,15,CASSKATTGTSGYTF,TGTGCCAGCAGCAAAGCTACTACCGGGACCTCTGGCTACACCTTC
few,TRBV7-2,TRBJ2-7,TRBD1,14,CASSLRTGGHEQYF,TGTGCCAGCAGCTTAAGGACAGGGGGTCACGAGCAGTACTTC
NA,TRBV12-3/TRBV12-4,TRBJ2-7,NA,11,CASSNTYEQYF,TGTGCCAGCAGTAATACCTACGAGCAGTACTTC
once,TRBV29-1,TRBJ1-1,NA,14,CSVEADTLNTEAFF,TGCAGCGTTGAAGCGGACACCCTAAACACTGAAGCTTTCTTT
NA,TRBV20-1,TRBJ2-7,TRBD2,15,CSARGRLAGIHEQYF,TGCAGTGCTAGGGGGCGTCTAGCGGGAATCCACGAGCAGTACTTC
NA,TRBV27,TRBJ2-5,NA,14,CASSPEVSAETQYF,TGTGCCAGCAGTCCGGAGGTTTCAGCAGAGACCCAGTACTTC
NA,TRBV29-1,TRBJ2-7,TRBD2,16,CSALTSGRAGMGEQYF,TGCAGCGCTTTGACTAGCGGGAGGGCCGGTATGGGGGAGCAGTACTTC
few,TRBV20-1,TRBJ2-5,NA,10,CSAEGETQYF,TGCAGTGCTGAAGGGGAGACCCAGTACTTC
NA,TRBV10-3,TRBJ2-1,TRBD1,13,CAIRDRDYNEQFF,TGTGCCATCAGGGACAGGGACTACAATGAGCAGTTCTTC
NA,TRBV10-3,TRBJ2-7,NA,14,CAISPGPPAYEQYF,TGTGCCATCTCACCGGGTCCCCCTGCCTACGAGCAGTACTTC
NA,TRBV12-3/TRBV12-4,TRBJ1-2,NA,13,CASASGAGYGYTF,TGTGCCAGCGCCTCTGGGGCAGGATATGGCTACACCTTC
NA,TRBV19,TRBJ2-1,TRBD2,13,CASRSLAGNEQFF,TGTGCCAGTAGATCACTAGCGGGCAATGAGCAGTTCTTC
NA,TRBV5-4,TRBJ2-1,TRBD2,17,CASSYGLAEDVGNEQFF,TGTGCCAGCAGCTATGGACTAGCAGAGGACGTTGGGAATGAGCAGTTCTTC
NA,TRBV9,TRBJ2-7,NA,15,CASSVVGRGEDEQYF,TGTGCCAGCAGCGTAGTTGGCAGAGGAGAAGACGAGCAGTACTTC
few,TRBV29-1,TRBJ2-3,NA,14,CSSLGRGSTDTQYF,TGCAGCTCCCTGGGAAGGGGGTCCACAGATACGCAGTATTTT
few,TRBV29-1,TRBJ2-1,NA,10,CSAMTYEQFF,TGCAGCGCCATGACATATGAGCAGTTCTTC
NA,TRBV6-5,TRBJ1-2,TRBD1,15,CASSYSDRGIYGYTF,TGTGCCAGCAGTTACTCAGACAGGGGCATTTATGGCTACACCTTC
NA,TRBV28,TRBJ1-5,NA,12,CASRYVGQPQHF,TGTGCCAGCAGGTACGTCGGCCAGCCCCAGCATTTT
few,TRBV6-2/TRBV6-3,TRBJ2-2,NA,12,CASNWGPGELFF,TGTGCCAGCAACTGGGGTCCCGGGGAGCTGTTTTTT
NA,TRBV29-1,TRBJ1-1,NA,12,CSFRVGNTEAFF,TGCAGCTTCAGGGTCGGGAACACTGAAGCTTTCTTT
NA,TRBV29-1,TRBJ2-3,NA,11,CSVEKGGTQYF,TGCAGCGTTGAAAAGGGCGGTACGCAGTATTTT
NA,TRBV6-2/TRBV6-3,TRBJ2-2,TRBD2,17,CASSSIAGGKNTGELFF,TGTGCCAGCAGCTCTATAGCGGGAGGGAAGAACACCGGGGAGCTGTTTTTT
few,TRBV9,TRBJ2-2,TRBD2,20,CASSSPRGREGPKNTGELFF,TGTGCCAGCAGCTCGCCGAGGGGGCGGGAGGGCCCTAAGAACACCGGGGAGCTGTTTTTT